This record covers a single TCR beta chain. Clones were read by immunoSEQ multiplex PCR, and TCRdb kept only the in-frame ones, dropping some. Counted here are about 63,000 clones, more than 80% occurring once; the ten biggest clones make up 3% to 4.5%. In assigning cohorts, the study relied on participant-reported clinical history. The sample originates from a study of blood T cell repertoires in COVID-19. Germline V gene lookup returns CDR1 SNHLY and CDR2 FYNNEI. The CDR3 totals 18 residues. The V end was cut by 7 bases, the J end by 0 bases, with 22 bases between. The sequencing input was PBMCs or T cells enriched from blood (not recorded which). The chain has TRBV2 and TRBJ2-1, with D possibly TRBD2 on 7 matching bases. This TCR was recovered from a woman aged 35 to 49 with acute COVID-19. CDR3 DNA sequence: TGTGCCAGCATCGACTCGATCAGGCGGGGGCCCTCCTACAATGAGCAGTTCTTC. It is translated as CASIDSIRRGPSYNEQFF.